The clone carrying this TCR beta chain has just a few counts. Antigen specificity is unknown. Next came a second PCR, run for about 7 to 12 cycles, which used a sample-barcoded 5' primer along with a J-beta primer mix. TCRdb called the 5' RACE reads again in MiXCR, with one record for every CDR3 protein. The sample carries fewer than 900,000 distinct CDR3 sequences, 43% recorded once. This entry belongs to a study of blood T cells in healthy people across ages. Regarding the study as a whole: When set beside aged donors, long-lived donors presented more naive CD4+ cells and higher diversity. Unknown CMV status may confound age-related changes in expanded clones.

In germline, CDR1 is SEHNR, CDR2 FQNEAQ (reference sequence). CDR3 size: 16 residues. Trimming cost V 5 bases and J 5 bases, with 19 bases left between them. Russia was home to the donors, healthy Caucasian individuals aged about 6 to 90. The V gene is TRBV7-9, the J gene TRBJ2-1, with D unresolved. The TCR comes from a woman aged 55-70 years in good health. Specimen: blood. The CDR3 nucleotides read TGTGCCAGCAGCGGGTTCGGTGGGCCCAGCGACAATGAGCAGTTCTTC. Translation gives CASSGFGGPSDNEQFF.